The present T cell receptor (beta chain) was sequenced within a study of shared clonotypes between healthy human individuals. About the study: There were three CD4 naive, three CD4 memory, two CD8 naive and one CD8 memory plates per donor. Findings of the study overall: Clonotype sharing among donors was expected to depend on sequencing depth. The naive CD4 repertoires of a handful of donors were compared, and around 5.1% of clonotypes were shared.

As concerns this clone: The antigen is unknown.

All the donors were Caucasian adults who lived in Nashville, Tennessee. Some clones are missing from TCRdb's copy, which holds only in-frame ones; the method was immunoSEQ multiplex PCR. The sample records more than 900,000 clones, roughly 74% being singletons. The CDR3 is made up of 14 amino acids. The germline V gene has CDR1 SGHRS and CDR2 YFSETQ. V gave up 6 bases and J gave up 2 bases; unmatched junction bases: 5. The receptor was isolated from a man aged 18 to 30 in good health. Some clones in this sample may be carry-over from other donors' samples. Sequencing was done on a sample of memory CD4+ T cells from PBMCs. Subset here: CD45RA-negative fraction. This rearrangement joins TRBV5-1 to TRBJ2-5, with 9 bases lining up with TRBD1. As DNA, the CDR3 is TGCGCCAGCACCACACAGGGGGCGCAAGAGACCCAGTACTTC. Protein: CASTTQGAQETQYF.